A single sample is the source of the 20 T cell receptor beta chains below, sequenced in a study of hypomethylating agent response in myelodysplastic syndrome. Some clones are missing from TCRdb's copy, which holds only in-frame ones; the method was immunoSEQ multiplex PCR. Found here are about 5,400 clones, 88% of them singletons; the top ten hold over 9.5%. The sequencing here drew on bone marrow, taken before or after starting hypomethylating agent treatment for myelodysplastic syndrome (not recorded which). The receptors shown here come from a human donor with myelodysplastic syndrome.

The DNA of the CDR3 is TGTGCCAGCAGCGTAGAGCCCCTCAAGAGGGGGGACATTCAGTACTTC. Translation: CASSVEPLKRGDIQYF. The chain has TRBV9 and TRBJ2-4; D may match TRBD1 or TRBD2 (6 bases each). CDR1 is SGDLS and CDR2 is YYNGEE in the germline V gene. With 0 bases removed from V and 8 bases from J, the gap between germline ends came to 18 bases. There are 16 residues in the CDR3.

This chain links TRBV30 with TRBJ1-2; 7 bases match TRBD1. There are 12 residues in the CDR3. Germline V gene sequence: CDR1 GTSNPN, CDR2 SVGIG (reference sequence). V was pared by 1 base and J by 9 bases, with 5 bases of the junction left unmatched. CDR3 sequence: CAWSGQGDSYTF. The CDR3 DNA follows: TGTGCCTGGAGTGGACAGGGAGATAGCTACACCTTC.

The rearrangement uses TRBV29-1 and TRBJ2-5; D unresolved. V dropped 2 bases and J dropped 7 bases, with 14 bases sitting between them. Germline lookup yields CDR1 SQVTM and CDR2 ANQGSEA. The length of the CDR3 is 13 residues. The CDR3 spells CSVEPPDLGTQYF. For the CDR3, the DNA is TGCAGCGTTGAACCTCCGGACCTGGGGACCCAGTACTTC.

V and J are TRBV5-6 and TRBJ1-2, with D perhaps matching TRBD1 (5 bases). V was clipped by 4 bases and J by 6 bases, with 19 bases between them. Looked up from germline, CDR1 is SGHDT and CDR2 is YYEEEE. This CDR3 comprises 15 residues. CDR3 amino acids: CASSPLGVYSDGYTF. CDR3 DNA: TGTGCCAGCAGCCCTCTGGGGGTTTATTCCGATGGCTACACCTTC.

V usage is TRBV2 and J usage is TRBJ1-1, with D maybe TRBD1 (6 bases). Germline CDR1 is SNHLY and CDR2 is FYNNEI. Trimming shortened V by 6 bases and J by 7 bases, and 18 bases separated the two germline ends. This CDR3 contains 14 residues. The CDR3 loop reads CASSLQGMSIEAFF. Here the CDR3 DNA reads TGTGCCAGCAGCTTACAGGGTATGTCTATTGAAGCTTTCTTT.

As to this clone: The CDR3 ends on some other residue instead of the conserved phenylalanine or tryptophan, so this is likely a read error. V is TRBV7-9 and J is TRBJ1-4; the match to TRBD1 covers 8 bases. The CDR3 is made up of 13 amino acids. The V gene end was trimmed by 5 bases and the J gene end by 6 bases; junction bases not matched to a gene: 2. Germline V gene data show CDR1 as SEHNR and CDR2 as FQNEAQ (reference sequence). This chain's CDR3 is CASSDRGYEKLFL. Written as DNA, the CDR3 is TGTGCCAGCAGCGACAGGGGATATGAAAAACTGTTTTTG.

The rearrangement uses TRBV5-5 and TRBJ2-1, with 7 bases fitting TRBD2. The CDR3 length is 17 residues. Germline V gives CDR1 SGHKS, CDR2 YYEKEE (reference sequence). J lost 7 bases, V lost 3 bases, and 16 bases had no gene match. The CDR3 DNA reads as TGTGCCAGCAGCTCCGACCCAGCGGGAATGGTAGGGAATGAGCAGTTCTTC. It specifies CASSSDPAGMVGNEQFF.

The genes are TRBV11-2 and TRBJ1-4; TRBD1 is a possible D gene (6 bases). Looked up from germline, CDR1 is SGHAT and CDR2 is FQNNGV. Trimming took off 1 base at V and 10 bases at J, with 13 bases between the two ends. The length of the CDR3 is 14 residues. DNA for the CDR3: TGTGCCAGCAGCTTAGGTACAGGGATCGGAAAACTGTTTTTT. Its protein product is CASSLGTGIGKLFF.

The chain joins TRBV27 to TRBJ2-2; no clear D. CDR1 and CDR2 (germline): MNHEY, SMNVEV (reference sequence). With 8 bases removed from V and 0 bases from J, the gap between germline ends came to 4 bases. The CDR3 is made up of 12 amino acids. CDR3 residues: CASGPNTGELFF. DNA for the CDR3: TGTGCCAGCGGCCCGAACACCGGGGAGCTGTTTTTT.

Remarks on this clone: An end of the junction differs from the germline gene, which may be a read error. The rearrangement joins TRBV11-2 to TRBJ2-3, with TRBD2 matching over 8 bases. The CDR3 consists of 11 residues. Germline values: CDR1 SGHAT, CDR2 FQNNGV. The CDR3 bases are TGTGCCAGCAGCTTAGGAGCGGGAGTTCGGTTT. It yields the protein CASSLGAGVRF.

V usage is TRBV19 and J usage is TRBJ1-3, with D hard to call. V lost 5 bases, J lost 0 bases, and 8 bases lay in between. The CDR3 extends over 14 amino acids. Germline V gives CDR1 LNHDA, CDR2 SQIVND (reference sequence). CDR3 DNA: TGTGCCAGTAGTTGGCTAAGCTCTGGAAACACCATATATTTT. Protein product: CASSWLSSGNTIYF.

The chain employs TRBV19 and TRBJ1-2; TRBD1 matches at 7 bases. CDR3 size: 14 residues. The ends lost 3 bases at V and 6 bases at J; junction bases unmatched: 7. Germline V gene data show CDR1 as LNHDA and CDR2 as SQIVND (reference sequence). CDR3 sequence (DNA): TGTGCCAGTAGTATTCAAGGGGGCGCACATGGCTACACCTTC. It is translated as CASSIQGGAHGYTF.

The chain employs TRBV15 and TRBJ2-1; TRBD2 aligns across 9 bases. Germline trimming cut 0 bases from V and 7 bases from J; bases unmatched to any gene: 10. The CDR3 is made up of 17 amino acids. Germline V CDR1 and CDR2: LNHNV, YYDKDF (reference sequence). The CDR3 DNA is TGTGCCACCAGCAGAGATAGGCGGGGGGGCCTAAGGAATGAGCAGTTCTTC. It translates to CATSRDRRGGLRNEQFF.

V is TRBV5-5 and J is TRBJ1-5; 7 bases map to TRBD1. The length of the CDR3 is 15 residues. V gave up 3 bases and J gave up 5 bases; unmatched junction bases: 8. Looked up from germline, CDR1 is SGHKS and CDR2 is YYEKEE (reference sequence). The CDR3 loop reads CASSSLGGWDQPQHF. For the CDR3, the DNA is TGTGCCAGCAGCTCGCTAGGGGGCTGGGATCAGCCCCAGCATTTT.

The rearrangement links TRBV9 to TRBJ2-2; tentative D call: TRBD1 (5 bases). There are 14 residues in the CDR3. Germline V gene sequence: CDR1 SGDLS, CDR2 YYNGEE. Deletions cut 1 base from V and 6 bases from J, with 10 bases between. The chain's CDR3 is CASSVRTSSGELFF. CDR3 coding DNA: TGTGCCAGCAGCGTACGGACATCTTCCGGGGAGCTGTTTTTT.

The chain recombines TRBV19 with TRBJ1-4; D may be TRBD1 (5 bases). V was clipped by 6 bases and J by 10 bases, with 21 bases between them. Germline assignment: CDR1 LNHDA and CDR2 SQIVND (reference sequence). CDR3 length: 15 amino acids. The CDR3 nucleotides read TGTGCCAGTAGCAAAACCGGGACCTCCGTGGTAAAACTGTTTTTT. Translation: CASSKTGTSVVKLFF. The full variable domain, completed using reference TRBV19 and TRBJ1-4, is DGGITQSPKYLFRKEGQNVTLSCEQNLNHDAMYWYRQDPGQGLRLIYYSQIVNDFQKGDIAEGYSVSREKKESFPLTVTSAQKNPTAFYLCASSKTGTSVVKLFFGSGTQLSVL.

The J gene is TRBJ1-2, the V gene TRBV5-6, with a weak D call TRBD1 (5 bases). This CDR3 is 13 amino acids long. Trimming shortened V by 1 base and J by 4 bases, and 8 bases separated the two germline ends. The germline gives CDR1 SGHDT, CDR2 YYEEEE. CDR3 nucleotide sequence: TGTGCCAGCAGCTTGCGAAGGGGCTATGGCTACACCTTC. Translated, it gives CASSLRRGYGYTF.

V and J are TRBV19 and TRBJ1-4; D gene uncertain. This CDR3 is built from 14 residues. V lost 7 bases and J 11 bases, leaving 20 bases between the germline ends. The germline V gene has CDR1 LNHDA and CDR2 SQIVND (reference sequence). Written as DNA, the CDR3 is TGTGCCAGTACCAATCCGAGGGAGAGGGTGAAACTGTTTTTT. It yields the protein CASTNPRERVKLFF.

V is TRBV29-1 and J is TRBJ2-1; D uncertain. The CDR3 spans 10 residues. Deletions cut 3 bases from V and 3 bases from J, with 0 bases between. Germline CDR1 SQVTM, CDR2 ANQGSEA. The chain's CDR3 is CSVDYNEQFF. The CDR3 coding sequence is TGCAGCGTTGACTACAATGAGCAGTTCTTC.

V usage is TRBV5-1 and J usage is TRBJ2-4; possibly TRBD1 for D (6 bases). The V and J ends lost 3 bases and 7 bases respectively, with 20 bases between them. Germline V gene sequence: CDR1 SGHRS, CDR2 YFSETQ. This CDR3 is built from 16 residues. The CDR3 DNA reads TGCGCCAGCAGCTCTGTGGGGGCACGGGCTAGGAACATTCAGTACTTC. Residues: CASSSVGARARNIQYF.